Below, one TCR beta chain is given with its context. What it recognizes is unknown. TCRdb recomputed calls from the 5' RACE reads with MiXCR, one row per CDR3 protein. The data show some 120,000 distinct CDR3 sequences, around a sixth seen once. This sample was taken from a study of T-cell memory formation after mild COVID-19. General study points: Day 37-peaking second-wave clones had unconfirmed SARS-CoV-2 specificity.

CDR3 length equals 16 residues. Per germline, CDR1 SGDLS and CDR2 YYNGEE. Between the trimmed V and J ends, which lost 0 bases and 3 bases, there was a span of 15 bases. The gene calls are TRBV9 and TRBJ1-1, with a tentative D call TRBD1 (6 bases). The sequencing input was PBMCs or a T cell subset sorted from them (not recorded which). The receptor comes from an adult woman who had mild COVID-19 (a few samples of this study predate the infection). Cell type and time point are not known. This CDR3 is CASSVEGGALDTEAFF. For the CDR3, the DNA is TGTGCCAGCAGCGTAGAGGGGGGGGCGCTGGACACTGAAGCTTTCTTT.